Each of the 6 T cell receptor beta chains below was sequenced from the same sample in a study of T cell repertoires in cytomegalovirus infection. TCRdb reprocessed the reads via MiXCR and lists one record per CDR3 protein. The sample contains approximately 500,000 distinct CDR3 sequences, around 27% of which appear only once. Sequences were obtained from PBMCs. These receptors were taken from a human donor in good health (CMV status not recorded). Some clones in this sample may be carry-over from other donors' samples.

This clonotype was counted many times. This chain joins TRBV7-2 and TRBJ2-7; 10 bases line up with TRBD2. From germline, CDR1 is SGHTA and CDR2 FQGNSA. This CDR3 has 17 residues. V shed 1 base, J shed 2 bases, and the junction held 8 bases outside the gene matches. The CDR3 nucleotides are TGTGCCAGCAGCTTAGTGGTAGGACTAGCGGTAGCCTACGAGCAGTACTTC. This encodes CASSLVVGLAVAYEQYF.

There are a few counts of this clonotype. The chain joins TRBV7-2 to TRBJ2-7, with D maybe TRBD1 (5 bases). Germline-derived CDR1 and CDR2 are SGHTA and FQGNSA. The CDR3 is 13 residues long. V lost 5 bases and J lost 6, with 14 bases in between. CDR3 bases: TGTGCCAGCAGCCCCGGACACTGGAGCGAGCAGTACTTC. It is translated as CASSPGHWSEQYF. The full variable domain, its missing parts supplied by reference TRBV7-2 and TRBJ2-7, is GAGVSQSPSNKVTEKGKDVELRCDPISGHTALYWYRQSLGQGLEFLIYFQGNSAPDKSGLPSDRFSAERTGGSVSTLTIQRTQQEDSAVYLCASSPGHWSEQYFGPGTRLTVT.

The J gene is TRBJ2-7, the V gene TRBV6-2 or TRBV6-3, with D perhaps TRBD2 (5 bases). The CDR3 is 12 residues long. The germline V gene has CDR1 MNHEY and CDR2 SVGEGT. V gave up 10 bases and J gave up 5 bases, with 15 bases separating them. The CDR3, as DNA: TGTGCCACCACCTTACGGGATGACGAGCAGTACTTC. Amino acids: CATTLRDDEQYF.

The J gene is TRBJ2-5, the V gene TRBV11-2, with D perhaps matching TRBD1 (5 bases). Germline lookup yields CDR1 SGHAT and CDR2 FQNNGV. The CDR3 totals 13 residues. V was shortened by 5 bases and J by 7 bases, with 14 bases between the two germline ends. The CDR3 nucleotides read TGTGCCAGCAGCGGAGACAGCCCGGGGACCCAGTACTTC. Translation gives CASSGDSPGTQYF.

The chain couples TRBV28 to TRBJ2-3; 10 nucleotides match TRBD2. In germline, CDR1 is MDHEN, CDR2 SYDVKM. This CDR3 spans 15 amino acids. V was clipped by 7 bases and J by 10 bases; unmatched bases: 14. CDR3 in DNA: TGTGCCAGCATCGGGACTAGCGCCGGAAGGAATGCGCAGTATTTT. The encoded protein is CASIGTSAGRNAQYF.

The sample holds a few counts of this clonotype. The CDR3 region is CASSRRRDISGNTIYF. CDR3 coding DNA: TGTGCCAGCAGCCGGCGGCGGGACATCTCTGGAAACACCATATATTTT. The gene calls are TRBV12-3 or TRBV12-4 and TRBJ1-3; TRBD1 might be the D (6 bases). CDR3 size: 16 residues. Trimming shortened V by 6 bases and J by 0 bases, and 15 bases separated the two germline ends.